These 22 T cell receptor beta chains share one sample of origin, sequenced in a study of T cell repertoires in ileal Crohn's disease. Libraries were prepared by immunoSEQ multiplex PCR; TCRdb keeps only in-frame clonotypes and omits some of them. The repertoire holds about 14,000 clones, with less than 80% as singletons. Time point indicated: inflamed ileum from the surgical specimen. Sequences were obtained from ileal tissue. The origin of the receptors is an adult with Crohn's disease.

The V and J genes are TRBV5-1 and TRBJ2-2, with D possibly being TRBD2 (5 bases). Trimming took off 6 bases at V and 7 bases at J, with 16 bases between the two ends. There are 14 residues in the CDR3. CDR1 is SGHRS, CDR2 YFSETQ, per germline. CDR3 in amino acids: CASTGRQAGGELFF. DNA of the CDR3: TGCGCCAGCACGGGCAGGCAGGCGGGCGGGGAGCTGTTTTTT.

CDR3 amino acids: CASRDRVGNTEAFF. DNA of the CDR3: TGTGCCAGTAGGGACAGGGTTGGAAACACTGAAGCTTTCTTT. V usage is TRBV19 and J usage is TRBJ1-1; 8 bases agree with TRBD1. The CDR3 runs 14 residues. V lost 6 bases and J lost 2; bases outside the gene matches: 5. The germline V gene encodes CDR1 LNHDA and CDR2 SQIVND (reference sequence).

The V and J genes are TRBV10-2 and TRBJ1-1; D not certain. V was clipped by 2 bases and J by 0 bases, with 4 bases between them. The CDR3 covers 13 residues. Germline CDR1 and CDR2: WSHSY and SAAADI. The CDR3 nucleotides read TGCGCCAGCAGTGAGACGGTGAACACTGAAGCTTTCTTT. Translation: CASSETVNTEAFF.

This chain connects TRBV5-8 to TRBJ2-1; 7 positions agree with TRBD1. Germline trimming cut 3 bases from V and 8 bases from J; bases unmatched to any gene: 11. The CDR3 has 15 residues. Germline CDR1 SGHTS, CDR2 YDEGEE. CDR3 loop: CASSSVIGGIDEQFF. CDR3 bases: TGTGCCAGCAGCTCCGTCATAGGGGGCATTGATGAGCAGTTCTTC.

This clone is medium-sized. The CDR3 region has the DNA TGCGCCAGCAGCAGGACTAGCGACAACACCGGGGAGCTGTTTTTT. This sequence encodes CASSRTSDNTGELFF. V gene TRBV10-1 combines with J gene TRBJ2-2; 9 bases align to TRBD2. CDR3 length equals 15 residues. Unmatched junction bases numbered 4, after V lost 6 bases and J lost 2 bases. Germline CDR1 reads WNHNN; CDR2 reads SYGVQD (reference sequence).

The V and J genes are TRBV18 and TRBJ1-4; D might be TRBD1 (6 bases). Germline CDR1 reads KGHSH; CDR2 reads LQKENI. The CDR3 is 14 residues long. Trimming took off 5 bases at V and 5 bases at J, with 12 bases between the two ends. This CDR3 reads CASSGGSSNEKLFF. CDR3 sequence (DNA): TGTGCCAGCTCAGGGGGCAGTTCCAATGAAAAACTGTTTTTT.

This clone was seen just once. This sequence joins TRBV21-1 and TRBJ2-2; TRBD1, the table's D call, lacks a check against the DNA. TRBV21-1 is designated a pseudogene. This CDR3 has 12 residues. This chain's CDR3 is CASIPRDGELFF. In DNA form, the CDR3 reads TGTGCCAGCATACCCAGGGATGGGGAGCTGTTTTTT.

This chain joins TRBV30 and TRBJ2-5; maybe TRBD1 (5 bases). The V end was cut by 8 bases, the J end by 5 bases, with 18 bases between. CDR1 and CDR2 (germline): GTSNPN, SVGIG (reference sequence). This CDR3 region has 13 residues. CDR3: CARQRTSSETQYF. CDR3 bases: TGTGCCCGACAGAGGACGTCTTCCGAGACCCAGTACTTC.

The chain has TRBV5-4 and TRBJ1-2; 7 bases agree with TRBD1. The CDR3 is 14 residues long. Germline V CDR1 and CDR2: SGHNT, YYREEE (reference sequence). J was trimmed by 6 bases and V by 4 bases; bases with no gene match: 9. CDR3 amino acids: CASSHRGNRDGYTF. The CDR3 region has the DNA TGTGCCAGCAGCCACAGGGGAAACCGGGATGGCTACACCTTC.

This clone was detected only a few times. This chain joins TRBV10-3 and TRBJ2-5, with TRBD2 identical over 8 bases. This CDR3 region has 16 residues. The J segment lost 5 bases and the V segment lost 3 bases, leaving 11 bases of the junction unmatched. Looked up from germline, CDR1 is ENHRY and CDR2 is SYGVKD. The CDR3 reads CAISDRAGALGETQYF. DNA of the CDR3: TGTGCCATCAGTGACAGAGCGGGGGCCCTTGGGGAGACCCAGTACTTC.

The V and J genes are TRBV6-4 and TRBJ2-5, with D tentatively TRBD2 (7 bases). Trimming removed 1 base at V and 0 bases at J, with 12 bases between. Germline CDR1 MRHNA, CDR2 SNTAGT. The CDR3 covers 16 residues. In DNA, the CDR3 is TGTGCCAGCAGTGACTGGGGGGCGGGGGACCAAGAGACCCAGTACTTC. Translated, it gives CASSDWGAGDQETQYF.

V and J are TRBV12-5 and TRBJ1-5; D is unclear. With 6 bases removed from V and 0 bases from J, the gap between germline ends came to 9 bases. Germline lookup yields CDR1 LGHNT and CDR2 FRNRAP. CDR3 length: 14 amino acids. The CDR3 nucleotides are TGTGCTAGTGGATCGGTTTATAGCAATCAGCCCCAGCATTTT. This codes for CASGSVYSNQPQHF. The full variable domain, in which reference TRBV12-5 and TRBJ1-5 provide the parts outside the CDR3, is DARVTQTPRHKVTEMGQEVTMRCQPILGHNTVFWYRQTMMQGLELLAYFRNRAPLDDSGMPKDRFSAEMPDATLATLKIQPSEPRDSAVYFCASGSVYSNQPQHFGDGTRLSIL.

CDR3 sequence (DNA): TGTGCCAGTACGCCGAGGAGGGGCAATTCACCCCTCCACTTT. Protein product: CASTPRRGNSPLHF. V and J are TRBV19 and TRBJ1-6, with D perhaps matching TRBD1 (5 bases). CDR1 LNHDA and CDR2 SQIVND come from the germline V gene (reference sequence). The CDR3 totals 14 residues. V was shortened by 7 bases and J by 7 bases, with 14 bases between the two germline ends.

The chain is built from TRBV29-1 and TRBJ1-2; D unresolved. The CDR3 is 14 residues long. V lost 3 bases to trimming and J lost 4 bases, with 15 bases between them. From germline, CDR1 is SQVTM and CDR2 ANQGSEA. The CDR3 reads CSVETSRSSYGYTF. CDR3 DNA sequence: TGCAGCGTTGAGACTAGTCGATCCAGCTATGGCTACACCTTC.

The CDR3 loop is CASSVVLDEQFF. Here the CDR3 DNA reads TGTGCCAGCAGCGTAGTCTTGGATGAGCAGTTCTTC. V and J are TRBV9 and TRBJ2-1; D not certain. The CDR3 runs 12 residues. The germline CDR1 and CDR2 sequences are SGDLS and YYNGEE. V was pared by 0 bases and J by 8 bases, with 6 bases between.

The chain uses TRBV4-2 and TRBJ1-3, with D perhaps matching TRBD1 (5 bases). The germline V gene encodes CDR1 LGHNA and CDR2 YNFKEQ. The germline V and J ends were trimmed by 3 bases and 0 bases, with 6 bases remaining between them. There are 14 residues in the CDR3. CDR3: CASSQGRSGNTIYF. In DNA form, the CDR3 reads TGTGCCAGCAGCCAGGGACGCTCTGGAAACACCATATATTTT.

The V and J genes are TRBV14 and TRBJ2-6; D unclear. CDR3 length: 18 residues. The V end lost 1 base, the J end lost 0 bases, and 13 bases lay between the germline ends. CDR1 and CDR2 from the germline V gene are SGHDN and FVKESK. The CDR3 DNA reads TGTGCCAGCAGCCAAGGAAGTGCCCTCCCCTCTGGGGCCAACGTCCTGACTTTC. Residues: CASSQGSALPSGANVLTF.

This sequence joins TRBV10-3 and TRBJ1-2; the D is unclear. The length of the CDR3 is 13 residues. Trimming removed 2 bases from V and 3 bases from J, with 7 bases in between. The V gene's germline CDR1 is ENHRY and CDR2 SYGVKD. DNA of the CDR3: TGTGCCATCAGTGAGGGGGTTGACTATGGCTACACCTTC. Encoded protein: CAISEGVDYGYTF.

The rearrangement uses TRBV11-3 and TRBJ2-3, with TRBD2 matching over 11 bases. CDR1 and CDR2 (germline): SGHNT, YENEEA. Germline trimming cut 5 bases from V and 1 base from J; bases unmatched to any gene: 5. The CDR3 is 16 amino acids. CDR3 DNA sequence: TGTGCCAGCAGCCCAGGGACTAGCGGCCGCACAGATACGCAGTATTTT. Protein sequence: CASSPGTSGRTDTQYF. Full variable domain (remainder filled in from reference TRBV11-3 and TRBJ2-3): EAGVVQSPRYKIIEKKQPVAFWCNPISGHNTLYWYLQNLGQGPELLIRYENEEAVDDSQLPKDRFSAERLKGVDSTLKIQPAELGDSAVYLCASSPGTSGRTDTQYFGPGTRLTVL.

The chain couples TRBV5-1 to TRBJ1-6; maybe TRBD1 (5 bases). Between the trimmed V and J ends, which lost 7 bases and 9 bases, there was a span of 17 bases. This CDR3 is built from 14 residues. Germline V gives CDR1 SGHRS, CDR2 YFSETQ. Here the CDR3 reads CASGPGDRTSPLHF. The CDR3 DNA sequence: TGCGCCAGCGGACCCGGGGACCGTACTTCACCCCTCCACTTT.

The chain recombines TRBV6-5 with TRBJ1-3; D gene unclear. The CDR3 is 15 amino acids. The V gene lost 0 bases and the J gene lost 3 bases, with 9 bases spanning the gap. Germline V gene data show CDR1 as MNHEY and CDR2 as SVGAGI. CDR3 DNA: TGTGCCAGCAGTTACTCGGAATATTATGGAAACACCATATATTTT. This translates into CASSYSEYYGNTIYF.

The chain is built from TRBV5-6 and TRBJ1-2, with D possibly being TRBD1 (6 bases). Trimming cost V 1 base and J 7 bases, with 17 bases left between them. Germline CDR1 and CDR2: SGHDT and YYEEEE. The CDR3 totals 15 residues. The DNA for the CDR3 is TGTGCCAGCAGCTTGCTGGGGGCGCGGGTTCGTGGCTACACCTTC. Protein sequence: CASSLLGARVRGYTF.